This T cell receptor beta chain was sequenced during a study of T cell repertoires in cytomegalovirus infection (dated by TCRdb to between 2017 and 2020). In the study overall: Donor HLA type was relevant to the analysis, because carriage of CMV infection together with the matching HLA type was indicated by public TCR beta signatures. Study-level results and caveats: Carriers of CMV infection plus the relevant HLA type were discriminated by the cumulative frequency of public TCR beta family members in the study cohort and in an independent approximately 360-donor cohort. In the ex vivo response, HLA-C-restricted CMV-specific TCR beta clonotypes were dominant, and in two of eight donors the single most frequent clonotype came from this HLA-C-restricted group.

This clonotype occurred a few times. Its antigen remains undetermined. Qualities for individual bases were not recorded, and no much larger clone is one base off. CDR1 and CDR2 are read off the germline V gene as SGHVS and FQNEAQ. Spanning cysteine to phenylalanine, the CDR3 consists of 15 amino acids. Only CDR3 DNA is held: 45 bases, read in frame from base 1. V sheds 2 bases and J sheds 4 bases, leaving 12 bases between their ends. Reads for this sample came from an Illumina HiSeq 1500. In-frame beta chains were kept once TCRdb had trimmed the public reads at Q25 with fastp and called clones with MiXCR. All rows with the same CDR3 protein become a single entry with the most common DNA and genes. In this sample the table shows 350,000 to 500,000 distinct CDR3 sequences, around 32% of which occur a single time. The leading ten clones occupy about 13% of the sample.

Input material: PBMCs. The V gene is TRBV7-8 and the J gene is TRBJ1-5, with TRBD1 as a weak D call on 5 bases. This receptor was obtained from a human donor in good health (CMV status not recorded). Some clones in this sample may be carry-over from other donors' samples. The CDR3 protein sequence reads: CASSLSAGENQPQHF. The DNA sequence follows: TGTGCCAGCAGCTTATCGGCGGGGGAGAATCAGCCCCAGCATTTT.